This paragraph covers one T cell receptor (beta chain) sequence. Trimming stripped 2 bases from V and 3 bases from J, with 14 bases between. CDR3 length equals 15 residues. In germline, CDR1 is SGHTA, CDR2 FQGTGA. PCR involved 60 Vbeta and 13 Jbeta primers. Assay: immunoSEQ multiplex PCR; the TCRdb copy retains only in-frame clones and omits some. The sample yields 100,000 to 150,000 clones, roughly three quarters seen once. These data originate in a study of cytomegalovirus exposure and HLA in healthy donors. The origin of this receptor is a woman aged 60 to 75 in good health and CMV-seronegative. The specimen was PBMCs. The genes are TRBV7-3 and TRBJ2-7; D perhaps matches TRBD2 (5 bases). CDR3 residues: CASSLLPGFGYEQYF. In nucleotides, the CDR3 is TGTGCCAGCAGCTTACTCCCGGGGTTCGGCTACGAGCAGTACTTC.